A selection of T cell receptor beta chains follows, all from one sample in a study of control samples from healthy donors and cancer patients. Repertoires were generated with immunoSEQ multiplex PCR, while TCRdb's copy carries only in-frame clones and drops some. Among roughly 90,000 clones listed, roughly 82% were seen once. Sequencing input: blood. The origin of the receptors is a woman in her fifties or sixties in good health. The CDR3 runs from the conserved cysteine through the conserved F or W. A D gene is named only where the DNA matches it firmly. Expanded clones get a size class; other rows say once, few or many, or leave the size out.

D gene,clone size,V gene,J gene,CDR3 DNA,CDR3 protein
NA,NA,TRBV28,TRBJ1-2,TGTGCCAGCAGCTCAGGTGGAGAGGGCTATGGCTACACCTTC,CASSSGGEGYGYTF
NA,NA,TRBV19,TRBJ2-7,TGTGCCAGTAGTGGGTACGAGCAGTACTTC,CASSGYEQYF
TRBD2,NA,TRBV6-5,TRBJ2-3,TGTGCCAGCAGTTCCCGACTAGCGGGAGGTAGAGATACGCAGTATTTT,CASSSRLAGGRDTQYF
NA,NA,TRBV5-1,TRBJ1-2,TGCGCCAGCAGCTTGGGTGGGTACGGCGACTATGGCTACACCTTC,CASSLGGYGDYGYTF
NA,NA,TRBV19,TRBJ1-4,TGTGCCAGTAGAGCGACCGATAGTACAACTAATGAAAAACTGTTTTTT,CASRATDSTTNEKLFF
NA,NA,TRBV11-3,TRBJ2-5,TGTGCCAGCAGCTTAGGGACCAGAGAGACCCAGTACTTC,CASSLGTRETQYF
NA,NA,TRBV5-1,TRBJ2-1,TGCGCCAGCAGCTCCTTGGAAGGGTCCAATGAGCAGTTCTTC,CASSSLEGSNEQFF
NA,NA,TRBV2,TRBJ2-3,TGTGCCCGCGGCGGGGATGGGGTGGCAGATACGCAGTATTTT,CARGGDGVADTQYF
NA,NA,TRBV2,TRBJ1-6,TGTGCCAGCAGGCGTCAGAGGGATTCACCCCTCCACTTT,CASRRQRDSPLHF
NA,NA,TRBV4-1,TRBJ1-2,TGCGCCAGCAGCCAAGTAATAGGGTTTGACTATGGCTACACCTTC,CASSQVIGFDYGYTF
NA,NA,TRBV15,TRBJ1-3,TGTGCCACCCGTAATCCGAGAGACTCTGGAAACACCATATATTTT,CATRNPRDSGNTIYF
NA,NA,TRBV9,TRBJ1-2,TGTGCCAGCAGCGCAAAGTCATACCAGGGAGATGGCTACACCTTC,CASSAKSYQGDGYTF
NA,NA,TRBV18,TRBJ1-6,TGTGCCAGCTCACAGCAGGGCATAAATTCACCCCTCCACTTT,CASSQQGINSPLHF
NA,NA,TRBV4-1,TRBJ1-2,TGCGCCAGCAGCCAAGATATAACTCCCAGCCGTTACCATGGCTACACCTTC,CASSQDITPSRYHGYTF
TRBD1,NA,TRBV12-5,TRBJ2-1,TGTGCTAGTGGTCCGGGACAGGCCTACAATGAGCAGTTCTTC,CASGPGQAYNEQFF
NA,once,TRBV5-4,TRBJ2-2,TGTGCCAGCAGCTTGGTTGGGGGGCTTAACACCGGGGAGCTGTTTTTT,CASSLVGGLNTGELFF
TRBD1,NA,TRBV10-2,TRBJ2-7,TGCGCCAGCAGTGAGACACAGGGGGCGTACGAGCAGTACTTC,CASSETQGAYEQYF
NA,NA,TRBV5-1,TRBJ2-7,TGCGCCAGCAGCCCCCGTCGTTACGAGCAGTACTTC,CASSPRRYEQYF
NA,NA,TRBV11-2,TRBJ1-2,TGTGCCAGCAGCTTGGGCATCGAGAACTATGGCTACACCTTC,CASSLGIENYGYTF
TRBD1,NA,TRBV27,TRBJ2-7,TGTGCCAGCAGTCACCTTAATCCGGACAGGGAATCCTACGAGCAGTACTTC,CASSHLNPDRESYEQYF
TRBD1,NA,TRBV28,TRBJ1-2,TGTGCCAGCAGCCCCGGGACAGGGCTCTATGGCTACACCTTC,CASSPGTGLYGYTF
TRBD1,NA,TRBV11-2,TRBJ1-3,TGTGCCAGCAGCGACTACAGGGGCTCTGGAAACACCATATATTTT,CASSDYRGSGNTIYF
NA,NA,TRBV19,TRBJ2-3,TGTGCCAGCGGGGGAGGCAGACAAACTACTAGCACAGATACGCAGTATTTT,CASGGGRQTTSTDTQYF
TRBD1,NA,TRBV23-1,TRBJ1-1,TGCGCCAGCAGTCCCTCCAGGGGGTCACCAATAGTGAACACTGAAGCTTTCTTT,CASSPSRGSPIVNTEAFF
TRBD1,NA,TRBV4-1,TRBJ2-7,TGCGCCAGCAGCCAACGGACAGGGAGCGGTGTCTCCTACGAGCAGTACTTC,CASSQRTGSGVSYEQYF
TRBD1,few,TRBV27,TRBJ2-7,TGTGCCTTCCTAATTCAGGGGGCGAGGGAGCAGTACTTC,CAFLIQGAREQYF
TRBD2,NA,TRBV5-5,TRBJ2-5,TGTGCCAGCAGCCCCGGGGGGAATCAAGAGACCCAGTACTTC,CASSPGGNQETQYF
TRBD2,NA,TRBV7-2,TRBJ2-5,TGTGCCAGCAGTCACAATAGCGGGAGAGGAGAGACCCAGTACTTC,CASSHNSGRGETQYF
NA,once,TRBV9,TRBJ1-4,TGTGCCAGCAGCGTGGGTGACATTAATGAAAAACTGTTTTTT,CASSVGDINEKLFF
TRBD1,NA,TRBV5-1,TRBJ2-5,TGCGCCAGCAGCCCCGGGACAGCCCAAGAGACCCAGTACTTC,CASSPGTAQETQYF
TRBD2,once,TRBV3-1/TRBV3-2,TRBJ2-1,TGTGCCAGCAGCCTCTTCAGGGTAGCGGGAGTCAATGAGCAGTTCTTC,CASSLFRVAGVNEQFF
NA,NA,TRBV12-3/TRBV12-4,TRBJ2-7,TGTGCCAGCAGTCGTGCCTACGAGCAGTACTTC,CASSRAYEQYF
TRBD2,few,TRBV7-9,TRBJ2-7,TGTGCCAGCACCGACCCCGGTAGCGGGAGTACCTACGAGCAGTACTTC,CASTDPGSGSTYEQYF
TRBD1,NA,TRBV11-2,TRBJ1-3,TGTGCCAGCAGCTCGCGGACAGGGGAAGGAAACACCATATATTTT,CASSSRTGEGNTIYF
TRBD1,NA,TRBV5-1,TRBJ1-5,TGCGCCAGCAGGCTGTCCCCAGGGGGCCCTAATCAGCCCCAGCATTTT,CASRLSPGGPNQPQHF
NA,NA,TRBV7-2,TRBJ1-2,TGTGCCAGCAGCTTAGGGCAGGGGAGCTACACCTTC,CASSLGQGSYTF
NA,NA,TRBV6-5,TRBJ1-3,TGTGCCAGCAGTTACAGGACGGCAGTTTCTGGAAACACCATATATTTT,CASSYRTAVSGNTIYF
TRBD1,NA,TRBV5-4,TRBJ2-5,TGTGCCAGCAGCTCCGGACAGGCCCAAGAGACCCAGTACTTC,CASSSGQAQETQYF
TRBD1,NA,TRBV6-5,TRBJ1-2,TGTGCCAGCAGTACTCAACGGACAGGGGGAGGCTACACCTTC,CASSTQRTGGGYTF
NA,NA,TRBV4-1,TRBJ2-3,TGCGCCAGCAGCCAAGAGTGGGGGTGGGATTCGTTCACAGATACGCAGTATTTT,CASSQEWGWDSFTDTQYF
NA,few,TRBV18,TRBJ2-5,TGTGCCAGCTCACCACCGGTAGGACAAGAGACCCAGTACTTC,CASSPPVGQETQYF
NA,NA,TRBV29-1,TRBJ1-3,TGCAGCGTCCTGACAGCAACTGGAAACACCATATATTTT,CSVLTATGNTIYF
NA,NA,TRBV7-2,TRBJ2-5,TGTGCCAGCAGCTTAGATCGGGAGACCCAGTACTTC,CASSLDRETQYF
NA,NA,TRBV5-1,TRBJ2-7,TGCGCCAGCAGCTTGGGGGGCTACGAGCAGTACTTC,CASSLGGYEQYF
NA,NA,TRBV11-2,TRBJ2-6,TGTGCCAGCACCGACAGCCACTCTGGGGCCAACGTCCTGACTTTC,CASTDSHSGANVLTF
TRBD2,NA,TRBV10-3,TRBJ2-7,TGTGCCATCAGGAAGCCTAGCGGGCACGAGCAGTACTTC,CAIRKPSGHEQYF
NA,NA,TRBV6-5,TRBJ1-2,TGTGCCAGCAGTCCTACAGGGACTGGAGGCTACACCTTC,CASSPTGTGGYTF
TRBD1,NA,TRBV7-8,TRBJ1-6,TGTGCCAGCAGCTTTGTCCGGGACAGGGGGCCCTATAATTCACCCCTCCACTTT,CASSFVRDRGPYNSPLHF
NA,NA,TRBV21-1,TRBJ1-6,TGTGCCAGCATCCGAGCCGCTTTAAGGGATAATTCACCCCTCCACTTT,CASIRAALRDNSPLHF
TRBD2,NA,TRBV29-1,TRBJ2-2,TGCAGCGTTGCGGGCACTAGCGGGAGGACCGGGGAGCTGTTTTTT,CSVAGTSGRTGELFF